Listed here are 28 T cell receptor beta chains from one sample, sequenced in a study of control samples from healthy donors and cancer patients. Clones were read by immunoSEQ multiplex PCR, and TCRdb kept only the in-frame ones, dropping some. The sample shows about 170,000 clones, roughly 95% of them seen only once. The sequenced sample consisted of blood. Receptors originate from a woman aged 55 to 70 in good health.

The chain couples TRBV10-2 to TRBJ1-5; D unresolved. The CDR3 extends over 15 amino acids. Germline lookup yields CDR1 WSHSY and CDR2 SAAADI. V lost 3 bases and J 6 bases, leaving 15 bases between the germline ends. CDR3 nucleotide sequence: TGCGCCAGCAGTGATGTTCAGGTTAGGGTTCAGCCCCAGCATTTT. Translating it yields CASSDVQVRVQPQHF.

Only one count was recorded for this clone. The rearrangement joins TRBV19 to TRBJ2-7; D is unclear. In germline, CDR1 is LNHDA, CDR2 SQIVND (reference sequence). Deletions cut 6 bases from V and 5 bases from J, with 14 bases between. This CDR3 comprises 13 residues. The CDR3 DNA reads TGTGCCAGTAGACCCGTCCCAGGTCACGAGCAGTACTTC. Translation gives CASRPVPGHEQYF.

The rearrangement links TRBV20-1 to TRBJ1-1; D gene ambiguous. V was trimmed by 3 bases and J by 0 bases, leaving 17 bases between them. The germline CDR1 and CDR2 sequences are DFQATT and SNEGSKA (reference sequence). The CDR3 runs 16 residues. CDR3 amino acids: CSASSRLADMNTEAFF. The CDR3 DNA is TGCAGTGCTAGTTCCAGGTTAGCGGATATGAACACTGAAGCTTTCTTT.

The chain joins TRBV6-5 to TRBJ2-5; D is undetermined. This CDR3 region has 15 residues. V was clipped by 6 bases and J by 5 bases, with 19 bases between them. Germline CDR1 MNHEY, CDR2 SVGAGI. The CDR3 DNA follows: TGTGCCAGCAGCCGCTCCCTAGAGATGGGGGAGACCCAGTACTTC. It translates to CASSRSLEMGETQYF.

The chain employs TRBV5-1 and TRBJ1-4; weak D call: TRBD1 (5 bases). V lost 2 bases and J lost 8, with 16 bases in between. Germline V lookup: CDR1 SGHRS, CDR2 YFSETQ. This CDR3 contains 15 residues. CDR3 DNA sequence: TGCGCCAGCAGCTTCCAACCCTCGGGGGGGGAAAAACTGTTTTTT. Translating it yields CASSFQPSGGEKLFF.

The chain recombines TRBV30 with TRBJ2-5; 10 bases match TRBD1. V gave up 4 bases and J gave up 3 bases; unmatched junction bases: 2. The CDR3 is made up of 13 amino acids. Germline CDR1 and CDR2: GTSNPN and SVGIG (reference sequence). This CDR3 is CAWKGQGEETQYF. In DNA, the CDR3 is TGTGCCTGGAAAGGACAGGGGGAAGAGACCCAGTACTTC.

The chain couples TRBV6-6 to TRBJ2-3; D possibly corresponds to TRBD2 (5 bases). V dropped 7 bases and J dropped 8 bases, with 19 bases sitting between them. Germline CDR1 MNHNY, CDR2 SVGAGI (reference sequence). The CDR3 runs to 14 residues. The CDR3 DNA follows: TGTGCCAGCAATCAATACCCGACGGGATCTACGCAGTATTTT. Translation gives CASNQYPTGSTQYF.

This chain uses TRBV9 with TRBJ1-4; D is possibly TRBD1 (6 bases). There are 15 residues in the CDR3. Germline V gives CDR1 SGDLS, CDR2 YYNGEE. Trimming shortened V by 4 bases and J by 7 bases, and 17 bases separated the two germline ends. The CDR3 loop is CASSRRGGGGEKLFF. The DNA for the CDR3 is TGTGCCAGCAGCCGCCGGGGGGGCGGGGGTGAAAAACTGTTTTTT.

The CDR3 DNA sequence: TGTGCCAGCAGTTTGGTCCGAGGGGGCCGGGATGGCTACACCTTC. Translating gives CASSLVRGGRDGYTF. The chain uses TRBV28 and TRBJ1-2; 7 positions agree with TRBD1. The CDR3 sequence is 15 residues long. Germline V CDR1 and CDR2: MDHEN, SYDVKM. V trimming: 3 bases; J trimming: 6 bases; junction bases outside the gene matches: 10.

The rearrangement joins TRBV2 to TRBJ2-2, with D unclear. Trimming pared 5 bases from V and 2 bases from J, leaving 12 bases between. CDR1 SNHLY and CDR2 FYNNEI come from the germline V gene. The CDR3 has 15 amino acids. CDR3 in DNA: TGTGCCAGCAGTCGTTTGGAACTAAACACCGGGGAGCTGTTTTTT. This codes for CASSRLELNTGELFF.

The count of this clone is one. V is TRBV5-1 and J is TRBJ1-4; D is unclear. There are 15 residues in the CDR3. Germline assignment: CDR1 SGHRS and CDR2 YFSETQ. V was shortened by 4 bases and J by 0 bases, with 10 bases between the two germline ends. CDR3 DNA: TGCGCCAGCAGCCGCCTTGGAGCAACTAATGAAAAACTGTTTTTT. Its protein is CASSRLGATNEKLFF.

The V and J genes are TRBV7-9 and TRBJ1-1; D is perhaps TRBD1 (6 bases). The V gene lost 6 bases and the J gene lost 1 base, with 15 bases spanning the gap. The CDR3 contains 15 residues. Germline V gives CDR1 SEHNR, CDR2 FQNEAQ (reference sequence). CDR3 loop: CASSPPGHRNTEAFF. The CDR3 nucleotides read TGTGCCAGCAGTCCGCCGGGACATAGGAACACTGAAGCTTTCTTT.

The chain is built from TRBV6-5 and TRBJ1-3; possibly TRBD1 for D (6 bases). Trimming left V 6 bases short and J 4 bases short, with 13 bases between. The CDR3 is made up of 14 amino acids. CDR1 MNHEY and CDR2 SVGAGI come from the germline V gene. CDR3 protein: CASRVDSLGNTIYF. The CDR3 DNA sequence: TGTGCCAGCAGGGTGGACAGCTTAGGAAACACCATATATTTT.

V gene TRBV12-3 or TRBV12-4 combines with J gene TRBJ1-4; unclear D gene. Trimming took 1 base from V and 10 from J, leaving 10 bases between them. CDR3 size: 13 residues. The CDR3 region is CASSLGGMGKLFF. The CDR3 coding sequence is TGTGCCAGCAGTTTAGGAGGGATGGGAAAACTGTTTTTT.

With regard to this clone: A junction end diverges from the germline sequence, so it may reflect a read error. The J gene is TRBJ1-1, the V gene TRBV19; possible D gene TRBD1, 6 bases. The CDR3 spans 13 residues. Germline V gene sequence: CDR1 LNHDA, CDR2 SQIVND (reference sequence). The CDR3 protein is CASRIGQQNEAFF. DNA of the CDR3: TGTGCCAGTAGAATAGGACAGCAAAATGAAGCTTTCTTT.

The chain joins TRBV24-1 to TRBJ2-2; 9 bases line up with TRBD2. The germline V gene encodes CDR1 KGHDR and CDR2 SFDVKD. The CDR3 has 18 amino acids. V was clipped by 0 bases and J by 4 bases; unmatched bases: 8. The CDR3 DNA reads TGTGCCACCAGTGATTTGCCCGTGGGTAGCGGGGGCACCGGGGAGCTGTTTTTT. This translates into CATSDLPVGSGGTGELFF.

This sequence joins TRBV29-1 and TRBJ1-1, with TRBD1 matching over 7 bases. In germline, CDR1 is SQVTM, CDR2 ANQGSEA. The CDR3 sequence is 15 residues long. The V gene end was trimmed by 2 bases and the J gene end by 0 bases; junction bases not matched to a gene: 6. Here the CDR3 DNA reads TGCAGCGTTGAAAAGGAACAGGGGCTGAACACTGAAGCTTTCTTT. This sequence encodes CSVEKEQGLNTEAFF.

V usage is TRBV11-2 and J usage is TRBJ2-5; 11 bases agree with TRBD2. The length of the CDR3 is 14 residues. Per germline, CDR1 SGHAT and CDR2 FQNNGV. V shed 5 bases, J shed 12 bases, and the junction held 11 bases outside the gene matches. CDR3 residues: CASSATSGGSHEYF. The CDR3 DNA sequence: TGTGCCAGCAGCGCAACTAGCGGGGGTTCTCACGAGTACTTC.

As regards this clone: A junction boundary mismatches the germline segment, possibly from a read error. Other DNA sequences in the sample encode the same CDR3. The chain employs TRBV19 and TRBJ2-1; D is unclear. The CDR3 totals 13 residues. The germline V gene has CDR1 LNHDA and CDR2 SQIVND (reference sequence). CDR3 in amino acids: CASSKAGYNEQFF. The CDR3 DNA follows: TGTGCCAGTAGTAAGGCAGGATACAATGAACAGTTCTTC.

The CDR3 DNA is TGTGCCAGCAGTGATCGTTTGGGGCGCTATGGCTACACCTTC. Its protein is CASSDRLGRYGYTF. J is TRBJ1-2 and V is TRBV6-2 or TRBV6-3; a possible D gene is TRBD1 (5 bases). Germline V gene sequence: CDR1 MNHEY, CDR2 SVGEGT. The CDR3 length is 14 residues. V was pared by 5 bases and J by 4 bases, with 14 bases between.

The chain couples TRBV11-1 to TRBJ1-2, with D possibly being TRBD1 (6 bases). V shed 5 bases and J shed 8 bases, with 24 bases lying between them. The length of the CDR3 is 16 residues. Germline V gene sequence: CDR1 SGHAT, CDR2 FQDESV (reference sequence). DNA for the CDR3: TGTGCCAGCAGCCCAAGCCTGGTGGGGACATCGGGAGGCTACACCTTC. This encodes CASSPSLVGTSGGYTF.

The chain has TRBV5-1 and TRBJ2-5; TRBD2 is a possible D gene (5 bases). Germline values: CDR1 SGHRS, CDR2 YFSETQ. CDR3 length: 16 residues. Trimming cost V 2 bases and J 4 bases, with 18 bases left between them. DNA for the CDR3: TGCGCCAGCAGCTTCGGGGATCCGTATAGTTCAGAGACCCAGTACTTC. It specifies CASSFGDPYSSETQYF.

This clone is a singleton in its sample. Within the sample, other DNA sequences also encode this same CDR3. This sequence joins TRBV7-3 and TRBJ1-1; 8 bases align to TRBD1. The V gene's germline CDR1 is SGHTA and CDR2 FQGTGA. J was trimmed by 3 bases and V by 5 bases; bases with no gene match: 2. This CDR3 has 13 amino acids. This CDR3 is CASSEQGDTEAFF. In nucleotides, the CDR3 is TGTGCCAGCAGCGAACAGGGGGACACTGAAGCTTTCTTT.

J is TRBJ1-2 and V is TRBV14, with 10 bases matching TRBD1. The CDR3 is 18 residues long. Germline assignment: CDR1 SGHDN and CDR2 FVKESK. Germline trimming cut 0 bases from V and 4 bases from J; bases unmatched to any gene: 11. In DNA form, the CDR3 reads TGTGCCAGCAGCCAAGATGGTCGTGGGACAGGGGTACCCTATGGCTACACCTTC. Protein: CASSQDGRGTGVPYGYTF. The variable domain in full, completed from reference TRBV14 and TRBJ1-2, reads EAGVTQFPSHSVIEKGQTVTLRCDPISGHDNLYWYRRVMGKEIKFLLHFVKESKQDESGMPNNRFLAERTGGTYSTLKVQPAELEDSGVYFCASSQDGRGTGVPYGYTFGSGTRLTVV.

The chain uses TRBV4-3 and TRBJ1-3; D gene uncertain. The CDR3 is 12 residues long. The V and J ends lost 3 bases and 7 bases respectively, with 7 bases between them. CDR1 and CDR2 (germline): LGHNA, YSLEER. The CDR3 here is CASSHPGNTIYF. The CDR3 DNA follows: TGCGCCAGCAGCCATCCGGGGAACACCATATATTTT.

This chain joins TRBV10-1 and TRBJ1-2; a weak D match, TRBD1 (6 bases). Trimming took 0 bases from V and 4 from J, leaving 18 bases between them. Germline V gene sequence: CDR1 WNHNN, CDR2 SYGVQD (reference sequence). The CDR3 runs 17 residues. The CDR3 DNA reads TGCGCCAGCAGTGAGTCGGGGGCCTTCTTCGTGAGCTATGGCTACACCTTC. Translated: CASSESGAFFVSYGYTF.

This clone was seen only a few times. J is TRBJ1-5 and V is TRBV28; TRBD1 might be the D (6 bases). The CDR3 totals 14 residues. CDR1 and CDR2 from the germline V gene are MDHEN and SYDVKM. V shed 5 bases and J shed 16 bases, with 24 bases lying between them. The CDR3 nucleotides are TGTGCCAGCAGTCTAACCTCAGGACAGTCGTTATACCATTTT. Amino acid sequence: CASSLTSGQSLYHF.

J is TRBJ1-6 and V is TRBV24-1; tentative D call: TRBD1 (5 bases). The CDR3 has 17 residues. Germline CDR1 is KGHDR and CDR2 is SFDVKD. The V end lost 12 bases, the J end lost 0 bases, and 20 bases lay between the germline ends. CDR3: CALRWAGSGSYNSPLHF. CDR3 bases: TGTGCCCTTCGGTGGGCAGGGTCGGGCTCCTATAATTCACCCCTCCACTTT.